Listed below are T cell receptor beta chains from one sample, sequenced in a study of blood T cell repertoires in COVID-19. The repertoire was sequenced with immunoSEQ multiplex PCR; TCRdb's copy has only in-frame clones and lacks some. The table has roughly 200,000 clones, 75% to 90% seen once; the top ten hold 6.2%. The specimen was PBMCs or T cells enriched from blood (not recorded which). The origin of the receptors is a man in his forties or fifties who had recovered from COVID-19. Both conserved end residues are part of each CDR3. The order of the fields is V gene, J gene, clone size, D gene, CDR3 protein, CDR3 DNA. The D gene is left open where the match is weak. Clone size is stated in some rows and not others, as once, few, many or a class when expanded.

>TRBV5-1|TRBJ2-7|.|TRBD1
CASSSTMGQGHEQYF
TGCGCCAGCAGCTCCACGATGGGACAGGGCCACGAGCAGTACTTC
>TRBV7-6|TRBJ1-1|.|.
CASSPLLDRLNTEAFF
TGTGCCAGCAGCCCCCTCTTGGACAGACTGAACACTGAAGCTTTCTTT
>TRBV9|TRBJ1-6|.|.
CASRADEKGNNSPLHF
TGTGCCAGCAGAGCCGACGAAAAGGGGAATAATTCACCCCTCCACTTT
>TRBV2|TRBJ2-1|.|TRBD2
CASSSRRIAGLYNEQFF
TGTGCCAGCAGTTCCCGCCGGATAGCGGGGCTCTACAATGAGCAGTTCTTC
>TRBV5-4|TRBJ2-7|few|.
CASSISSGQGGRYEQYF
TGTGCCAGCAGCATCTCTAGCGGACAAGGGGGTCGGTACGAGCAGTACTTC
>TRBV10-3|TRBJ1-5|.|.
CAISESGVDQPQHF
TGTGCCATCAGTGAGTCCGGGGTTGATCAGCCCCAGCATTTT
>TRBV24-1|TRBJ1-5|.|.
CATSSGSKSSQPQHF
TGTGCCACCAGTTCGGGATCAAAAAGCTCCCAGCCCCAGCATTTT
>TRBV9|TRBJ2-2|.|.
CASSVGWLGPSQELFF
TGTGCCAGCAGCGTAGGGTGGTTGGGCCCCTCTCAGGAGCTGTTTTTT
>TRBV7-8|TRBJ2-5|.|.
CASNRFQETQYF
TGTGCCAGCAACAGGTTCCAAGAGACCCAGTACTTC
>TRBV5-1|TRBJ1-4|few|TRBD1
CASSPGTGAHEKLFF
TGCGCCAGCAGCCCCGGGACAGGGGCACATGAAAAACTGTTTTTT
>TRBV19|TRBJ1-5|many|TRBD1
CASSRTGDQPQHF
TGTGCCAGTAGTAGGACAGGGGATCAGCCCCAGCATTTT
>TRBV9|TRBJ2-1|.|.
CASSYSLSGTPINNEQFF
TGTGCCAGCAGCTATTCCCTCTCCGGGACACCGATTAACAATGAGCAGTTCTTC
>TRBV2|TRBJ2-7|.|.
CASLAPYEQYF
TGTGCCAGCCTTGCGCCCTACGAGCAGTACTTC
>TRBV2|TRBJ2-5|.|TRBD2
CASSGPVLRGGETQYF
TGTGCCAGCAGTGGGCCGGTATTGCGGGGAGGGGAGACCCAGTACTTC
>TRBV10-1|TRBJ1-1|.|TRBD1
CASSESSWDRRITEAFF
TGCGCCAGCAGTGAGTCCTCGTGGGACAGAAGGATCACTGAAGCTTTCTTT
>TRBV7-2|TRBJ2-7|.|TRBD1
CASSPVRGQSYEQYF
TGTGCCAGCAGCCCGGTCCGGGGACAGTCCTACGAGCAGTACTTC
>TRBV19|TRBJ1-2|.|TRBD1
CASTPLGTGTYGYTF
TGTGCCAGTACCCCTTTGGGGACAGGAACCTATGGCTACACCTTC
>TRBV6-5|TRBJ2-3|.|TRBD2
CASMAGRGAPDTQYF
TGTGCCAGCATGGCGGGGCGGGGGGCCCCAGATACGCAGTATTTT
>TRBV2|TRBJ2-1|.|.
CASSDMYSSYNEQFF
TGTGCCAGCAGTGATATGTACTCCTCCTACAATGAGCAGTTCTTC
>TRBV27|TRBJ1-2|.|TRBD1
CASSLGQGAYGYTF
TGTGCCAGCAGTCTTGGACAGGGGGCCTATGGCTACACCTTC
>TRBV11-2|TRBJ2-3|once|TRBD1
CASSVRGLTDTQYF
TGTGCCAGCAGCGTAAGGGGGCTCACAGATACGCAGTATTTT
>TRBV9|TRBJ1-1|once|.
CASSALPYTEAFF
TGTGCCAGCAGCGCCCTCCCCTACACTGAAGCTTTCTTT
>TRBV13|TRBJ2-7|.|.
CASSLARRDIGEQYF
TGTGCCAGCAGCTTAGCACGCCGGGATATTGGCGAGCAGTACTTC
>TRBV5-1|TRBJ1-5|once|TRBD1
CASSEGTGDNQPQHF
TGCGCCAGCAGCGAGGGGACAGGGGATAATCAGCCCCAGCATTTT
>TRBV2|TRBJ1-1|few|.
CASSQVVSGAFF
TGTGCCAGCAGTCAGGTCGTCAGCGGGGCTTTCTTT
>TRBV28|TRBJ2-5|.|TRBD1
CASSRAGGLFQETQYF
TGTGCCAGCAGTCGAGCAGGGGGCTTGTTCCAAGAGACCCAGTACTTC
>TRBV7-7|TRBJ2-5|.|TRBD2
CASSLGEGTQYF
TGTGCTAGCAGCTTAGGGGAGGGGACCCAGTACTTC
>TRBV5-1|TRBJ1-2|.|TRBD1
CASSPLTGGSYGYTF
TGCGCCAGCAGCCCGTTGACAGGGGGCTCCTATGGCTACACCTTC
>TRBV27|TRBJ2-7|.|.
CASSSRDLTYEQYF
TGTGCCAGCAGTTCCCGGGACTTGACGTACGAGCAGTACTTC
>TRBV5-4|TRBJ1-4|few|.
CASSLGGTNEKLFF
TGTGCCAGCAGCTTAGGGGGAACTAATGAAAAACTGTTTTTT
>TRBV18|TRBJ2-5|.|TRBD2
CASSPSLAGAGKETQYF
TGTGCCAGCTCACCGTCACTAGCGGGGGCCGGGAAAGAGACCCAGTACTTC
>TRBV9|TRBJ2-4|once|TRBD1
CASSRDRGIGNIQYF
TGTGCCAGCAGCCGGGACAGGGGAATTGGAAACATTCAGTACTTC
>TRBV2|TRBJ1-2|.|TRBD1
CASSPVGTGVGYTF
TGTGCCAGCAGTCCGGTGGGGACAGGGGTGGGCTACACCTTC
>TRBV4-1|TRBJ1-3|.|.
CASSQDWGRTSGNTIYF
TGCGCCAGCAGCCAAGATTGGGGCCGAACCTCTGGAAACACCATATATTTT
>TRBV19|TRBJ1-5|.|.
CASSPRPQGPQHF
TGTGCCAGTAGTCCCCGACCTCAGGGTCCCCAGCATTTT
>TRBV24-1|TRBJ2-1|.|TRBD1
CATSDFSRGLNEQFF
TGTGCCACCAGTGATTTTAGCAGGGGGCTCAATGAGCAGTTCTTC
>TRBV9|TRBJ2-1|once|.
CASSTLRASSYNEQFF
TGTGCCAGCAGCACCCTCCGAGCCTCCTCCTACAATGAGCAGTTCTTC
>TRBV10-3|TRBJ1-1|.|TRBD1
CATAQPRLQGRTEAFF
TGTGCCACCGCACAACCAAGGCTACAGGGGAGGACTGAAGCTTTCTTT
>TRBV28|TRBJ1-5|.|.
CASSFSGNEVPQHF
TGTGCCAGCAGTTTTTCGGGGAATGAGGTGCCCCAGCATTTT
>TRBV9|TRBJ2-1|.|TRBD2
CASSEILAGGNEQFF
TGTGCCAGCAGCGAAATACTAGCGGGGGGGAATGAGCAGTTCTTC
>TRBV5-6|TRBJ1-6|.|.
CASLGAGENSPLHF
TGTGCCAGCTTAGGGGCAGGGGAGAATTCACCCCTCCACTTT
>TRBV6-2/TRBV6-3|TRBJ1-2|few|.
CASSFSDRRYGYTF
TGTGCCAGCAGTTTTTCGGACAGAAGATATGGCTACACCTTC